These T cell receptor beta chains were read from a single sample in a study of beta chain features in type 1 diabetes. Here immunoSEQ multiplex PCR was the method, and the copy in TCRdb shows in-frame clones only, minus some. The sample gives about 150,000 clones, approximately 8.8% of which show up once; approximately 0.7% is in the top ten. The sample comprised central memory CD4+ T cells from blood. The source of these receptors is a woman in her 30s with type 1 diabetes. Both conserved end residues are part of each CDR3. Each record gives: J gene, D gene, V gene, CDR3 protein. A D gene is named only where the DNA matches it firmly.

>TRBJ2-7|-|TRBV15
CATSKPSAGTNPLEQYF
>TRBJ2-7|-|TRBV5-1
CASSLWQGSPYEQYF
>TRBJ1-2|-|TRBV7-8
CASSPGELNYGYTF
>TRBJ2-5|TRBD1|TRBV4-2
CASSPGTGRETQYF
>TRBJ2-3|-|TRBV28
CASSLAAGGTDTQYF
>TRBJ2-1|-|TRBV7-3
CASSSGVDNEQFF
>TRBJ2-3|-|TRBV11-3
CASNTGIDTQYF
>TRBJ1-5|-|TRBV28
CASSLSGAGQPQHF
>TRBJ2-7|-|TRBV5-4
CASSTEVHSYEQYF
>TRBJ2-7|-|TRBV29-1
CSVRKPTYEQYF
>TRBJ2-5|-|TRBV27
CASSSQKVNLDAGQETQYF
>TRBJ2-5|TRBD1|TRBV19
CASSFGGQGETQYF
>TRBJ2-1|TRBD2|TRBV7-2
CASSGGSGRGQNEQFF
>TRBJ2-7|-|TRBV7-2
CASSRSGSLSSYEQYF
>TRBJ2-7|TRBD1|TRBV25-1
CASSDSTGQGAYEQYF
>TRBJ2-1|-|TRBV5-1
CASSFYGGDNEQFF
>TRBJ2-5|-|TRBV5-6
CASSLGQVQETQYF
>TRBJ2-7|-|TRBV29-1
CSVAGRADEQYF
>TRBJ2-3|-|TRBV6-5
CASSLDFTDTQYF
>TRBJ2-3|TRBD2|TRBV29-1
CSVEGLAGVSDTQYF
>TRBJ1-2|TRBD1|TRBV28
CASRSTGGDYGYTF
>TRBJ2-5|-|TRBV29-1
CSVERGPQETQYF
>TRBJ2-5|TRBD2|TRBV6-5
CASLPPGGETQYF
>TRBJ2-1|TRBD1|TRBV5-6
CASSLVGTGYNEQFF
>TRBJ2-6|TRBD1|TRBV14
CASSQDLSGQPLSGANVLTF
>TRBJ1-1|-|TRBV30
CAWSPQINTEAFF
>TRBJ2-5|TRBD1|TRBV13
CASSRQGPETQYF
>TRBJ2-5|TRBD1|TRBV19
CASRDRGLSETQYF
>TRBJ2-1|-|TRBV7-3
CASSLGEYNEQFF
>TRBJ2-5|-|TRBV9
CASSVGTNQETQYF
>TRBJ1-1|-|TRBV18
CASSPPGALNTEAFF
>TRBJ2-5|-|TRBV28
CASSSPRHRSQETQYF
>TRBJ2-3|TRBD2|TRBV2
CATTSGHSTDTQYF
>TRBJ2-7|TRBD2|TRBV28
CASSPTGTSDSHEQYF
>TRBJ2-2|TRBD1|TRBV15
CATSILDRDRSAGELFF
>TRBJ1-2|-|TRBV14
CASSLQGDYGYTF
>TRBJ1-2|TRBD1|TRBV11-2
CASSSGTGNYGYTF
>TRBJ2-1|TRBD2|TRBV14
CASSQETSWTYNEQFF
>TRBJ2-7|-|TRBV28
CASNSELARDEQYF
>TRBJ2-7|TRBD1|TRBV6-1
CASRVRQGAPEQYF
>TRBJ1-1|-|TRBV5-1
CASSLGENTEAFF
>TRBJ2-2|TRBD2|TRBV9
CASSVGLAGNTGELFF
>TRBJ2-5|-|TRBV29-1
CSVLQETQYF
>TRBJ1-2|TRBD1|TRBV11-1
CASSFDPGQAAYGYTF
>TRBJ2-1|-|TRBV21-1
CASSKARLAARNEQFF
>TRBJ1-1|-|TRBV29-1
CSGLTWDTEAFF
>TRBJ2-1|TRBD2|TRBV2
CASGEGEQFF
>TRBJ2-7|-|TRBV5-1
CASSLITSSYEQYF